Listed here are 9 T cell receptor beta chains from one sample, sequenced in a study of shared clonotypes between healthy human individuals. Produced via immunoSEQ multiplex PCR; TCRdb's table is partial and in-frame only. Of about 590,000 clones in the sample, 95% to 96% were seen once. Positively selected for CCR7, the CD45RO-negative cells used as naive CD8 cells excluded terminally differentiated effector memory CD45RA+ cells. The sample comprised naive CD8+ T cells sorted from blood. These receptors were collected from a woman between 25 and 40 years old in good health.

The rearrangement joins TRBV27 to TRBJ2-3; tentatively, D is TRBD1 or TRBD2 (5 bases each). Trimming removed 4 bases from V and 6 bases from J, with 14 bases in between. Germline values: CDR1 MNHEY, CDR2 SMNVEV (reference sequence). This CDR3 has 14 residues. As DNA, the CDR3 is TGTGCCAGCAGTTCCCGGGGCCTCAGGGATACGCAGTATTTT. Translated, it gives CASSSRGLRDTQYF.

This chain links TRBV19 with TRBJ2-7; D is unresolved. The V gene's germline CDR1 is LNHDA and CDR2 SQIVND (reference sequence). The V gene lost 3 bases and the J gene lost 5 bases, with 20 bases spanning the gap. The CDR3 sequence is 16 residues long. CDR3 loop: CASSIWGLGPQNEQYF. The CDR3 bases are TGTGCCAGTAGTATTTGGGGTCTCGGACCCCAAAACGAGCAGTACTTC.

V and J are TRBV25-1 and TRBJ2-3; no firm D call. There are 13 residues in the CDR3. The germline gives CDR1 MGHDK, CDR2 SYGVNS. V dropped 6 bases and J dropped 1 base, with 8 bases sitting between them. CDR3 nucleotides: TGTGCCAGCAGCGCATCTGGCACAGATACGCAGTATTTT. Its protein is CASSASGTDTQYF.

This clone has only one observation. V and J are TRBV6-6 and TRBJ1-1; D is unresolved. The CDR3 is 14 residues long. CDR1 is MNHNY and CDR2 is SVGAGI in the germline V gene (reference sequence). Trimming stripped 10 bases from V and 1 base from J, with 16 bases between. CDR3 loop: CATKMPGSNTEAFF. CDR3 sequence (DNA): TGTGCCACCAAGATGCCCGGGTCGAACACTGAAGCTTTCTTT.

CDR3 protein: CASSLGDGTKKLFF. The CDR3 DNA reads as TGTGCCAGCAGTTTAGGGGACGGGACTAAAAAACTGTTTTTT. V usage is TRBV27 and J usage is TRBJ1-4; the D gene is possibly TRBD1 (5 bases). Germline CDR1 and CDR2: MNHEY and SMNVEV (reference sequence). This CDR3 contains 14 residues. V shed 2 bases and J shed 9 bases, with 13 bases lying between them.

This CDR3 is CSVEGDGYTF. DNA of the CDR3: TGCAGCGTTGAAGGGGATGGCTACACCTTC. The chain is built from TRBV29-1 and TRBJ1-2; D remains ambiguous. Per germline, CDR1 SQVTM and CDR2 ANQGSEA. Trimming removed 1 base from V and 6 bases from J, with 3 bases in between. This CDR3 is built from 10 residues.

The chain recombines TRBV19 with TRBJ1-3; maybe TRBD1 (6 bases). Trimming removed 4 bases at V and 8 bases at J, with 21 bases between. Germline assignment: CDR1 LNHDA and CDR2 SQIVND (reference sequence). This CDR3 is 16 amino acids long. This CDR3 reads CASSKDSRILEDTIYF. The CDR3, as DNA: TGTGCCAGTAGTAAGGACAGCCGCATTCTGGAAGACACCATATATTTT.

The rearrangement uses TRBV5-6 and TRBJ2-1; D is possibly TRBD1 or TRBD2 (5 bases each). Looked up from germline, CDR1 is SGHDT and CDR2 is YYEEEE. There are 15 residues in the CDR3. V was cut by 2 bases and J by 6 bases, with 15 bases left in between. DNA for the CDR3: TGTGCCAGCAGCTTCAGGGACGGGTATAGCAATGAGCAGTTCTTC. Its protein product is CASSFRDGYSNEQFF.

The gene calls are TRBV19 and TRBJ1-3, with D unclear. The CDR3 is 15 amino acids. Per the germline V gene, CDR1 is LNHDA and CDR2 is SQIVND (reference sequence). The V end was cut by 3 bases, the J end by 0 bases, with 9 bases between. CDR3 loop: CASSIKRDSGNTIYF. CDR3 DNA: TGTGCCAGTAGTATTAAACGGGACTCTGGAAACACCATATATTTT.